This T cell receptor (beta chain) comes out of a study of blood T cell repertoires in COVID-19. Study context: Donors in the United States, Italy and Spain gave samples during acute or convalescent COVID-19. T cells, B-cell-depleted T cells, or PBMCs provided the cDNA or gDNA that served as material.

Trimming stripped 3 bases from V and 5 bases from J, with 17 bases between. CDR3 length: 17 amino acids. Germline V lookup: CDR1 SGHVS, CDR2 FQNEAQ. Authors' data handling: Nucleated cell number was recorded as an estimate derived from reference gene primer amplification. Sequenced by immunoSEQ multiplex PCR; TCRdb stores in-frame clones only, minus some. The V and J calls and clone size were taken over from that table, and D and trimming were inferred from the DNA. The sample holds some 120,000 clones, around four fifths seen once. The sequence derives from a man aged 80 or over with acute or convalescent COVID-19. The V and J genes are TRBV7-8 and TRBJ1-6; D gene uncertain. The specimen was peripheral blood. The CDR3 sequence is CASSFGGGPFNNSPLHF. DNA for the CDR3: TGTGCCAGCAGCTTTGGAGGAGGGCCGTTCAATAATTCACCCCTCCACTTT.